The 18 T cell receptor beta chains in this list originate from one sample, sequenced in a study of T-cell reconstitution after alpha-beta-depleted transplantation in children. A library of TCRbeta sequences, prepared with unique molecular identifiers, was generated. TCRdb used MiXCR to reprocess the PCR reads, holding one entry per CDR3 protein. The profile shows 450,000 to 600,000 distinct CDR3 sequences, about 30% of them singletons. The sample was PBMCs from the stem cell graft donor, taken from the stem cell graft. The receptors here all came from a human donor who donated a stem cell graft to a child with aplastic anemia.

In its sample, this clonotype was seen a few times. The chain combines TRBV5-8 with TRBJ2-1; D perhaps matches TRBD1 (6 bases). Trimming took off 2 bases at V and 4 bases at J, with 19 bases between the two ends. CDR1 SGHTS and CDR2 YDEGEE come from the germline V gene. The CDR3 is 17 amino acids. The CDR3 DNA follows: TGTGCCAGCAGCTTATCGGTTGCAGGGGTGGGGTACAATGAGCAGTTCTTC. As protein: CASSLSVAGVGYNEQFF. The full variable domain, rest sourced from reference TRBV5-8 and TRBJ2-1, is EAGVTQSPTHLIKTRGQQATLRCSPISGHTSVYWYQQALGLGLQFLLWYDEGEERNRGNFPPRFSGRQFPNYSSELNVNALELEDSALYLCASSLSVAGVGYNEQFFGPGTRLTVL.

In this sample, this clonotype turned up a few times. V gene TRBV27 combines with J gene TRBJ2-1; 7 positions agree with TRBD1. The V gene's germline CDR1 is MNHEY and CDR2 SMNVEV (reference sequence). J lost 7 bases, V lost 2 bases, and 5 bases had no gene match. The CDR3 spans 14 residues. Written as DNA, the CDR3 is TGTGCCAGCAGTTTAGACAGGGTGAATAATGAGCAGTTCTTC. Translating it yields CASSLDRVNNEQFF.

The chain combines TRBV10-3 with TRBJ2-7, with D tentatively TRBD1 or TRBD2 (5 bases each). The CDR3 covers 15 residues. Germline CDR1 reads ENHRY; CDR2 reads SYGVKD. Trimming took off 2 bases at V and 2 bases at J, with 13 bases between the two ends. The CDR3 here is CAISEGGAPAYEQYF. The CDR3, as DNA: TGTGCCATCAGTGAGGGGGGAGCTCCGGCCTACGAGCAGTACTTC.

This clonotype has just a few counts. The chain combines TRBV6-2 or TRBV6-3 with TRBJ2-3; D is uncertain. The V end was cut by 6 bases, the J end by 0 bases, with 10 bases between. Germline V gene sequence: CDR1 MNHEY, CDR2 SVGEGT. This CDR3 region has 14 residues. CDR3 sequence (DNA): TGTGCCAGCAGCTTTAAAACTAGCACAGATACGCAGTATTTT. This sequence encodes CASSFKTSTDTQYF.

The sample holds a few counts of this clonotype. The J gene is TRBJ1-6, the V gene TRBV12-3 or TRBV12-4, with 9 bases identical to TRBD1. The CDR3 covers 15 residues. V shed 8 bases and J 5 bases; nucleotides not matched to a gene: 7. The CDR3 bases are TGTGCCAGCTTCCGACAGGGGGTCAATAATTCACCCCTCCACTTT. Protein product: CASFRQGVNNSPLHF.

The chain couples TRBV25-1 to TRBJ1-2; TRBD1 agrees at 8 bases. V lost 2 bases to trimming and J lost 4 bases; unmatched junction nucleotides: 12. CDR1 and CDR2 from the germline V gene are MGHDK and SYGVNS. The CDR3 runs to 17 residues. CDR3 protein: CASSEGGTGGGTYGYTF. CDR3 DNA sequence: TGTGCCAGCAGTGAAGGGGGGACAGGAGGAGGTACCTATGGCTACACCTTC.

The chain recombines TRBV9 with TRBJ1-1; TRBD1 matches 10 bases. Germline assignment: CDR1 SGDLS and CDR2 YYNGEE. The CDR3 contains 17 residues. V was clipped by 3 bases and J by 5 bases; unmatched bases: 13. The CDR3 bases are TGTGCCAGCAGCGAACCCGGGACAGGGGAAGGGGGTACTGAAGCTTTCTTT. This codes for CASSEPGTGEGGTEAFF.

The CDR3 loop is CASSYAGWEQYF. The CDR3 nucleotides are TGTGCCAGCAGTTACGCCGGGTGGGAGCAGTACTTC. The rearrangement links TRBV6-6 to TRBJ2-7; D unclear. The CDR3 runs 12 residues. Trimming took 2 bases from V and 7 from J, leaving 9 bases between them. In germline, CDR1 is MNHNY, CDR2 SVGAGI (reference sequence).

The chain is built from TRBV6-2 or TRBV6-3 and TRBJ2-7; no firm D call. This CDR3 has 16 amino acids. From germline, CDR1 is MNHEY and CDR2 SVGEGT. V was shortened by 0 bases and J by 1 base, with 13 bases between the two germline ends. This chain's CDR3 is CASSYSSILVSYEQYF. The CDR3 bases are TGTGCCAGCAGTTACTCATCCATCTTGGTTTCCTACGAGCAGTACTTC.

Only a few counts were recorded for this clonotype. A much larger clone is a single base away; this may be a read error. The chain couples TRBV6-5 to TRBJ2-6, with D possibly TRBD1 on 5 matching bases. In germline, CDR1 is MNHEY, CDR2 SVGAGI. This CDR3 has 15 amino acids. The CDR3 is CASSSTISGANGLTF. CDR3 bases: TGTGCCAGCAGTTCCACAATCTCTGGGGCCAACGGCCTGACTTTC.

This clonotype was observed a few times. The chain couples TRBV20-1 to TRBJ2-1, with D hard to call. V was pared by 0 bases and J by 4 bases, with 10 bases between. Germline loops: CDR1 DFQATT, CDR2 SNEGSKA (reference sequence). CDR3 length equals 14 residues. The CDR3 sequence is CSARDVRSYNEQFF. CDR3 DNA sequence: TGCAGTGCTAGAGATGTCAGGTCGTACAATGAGCAGTTCTTC.

This chain links TRBV10-2 with TRBJ1-1, with TRBD1 as a possible D gene (5 bases). This CDR3 is built from 12 residues. V lost 2 bases, J lost 8 bases, and 9 bases lay in between. Germline CDR1 is WSHSY and CDR2 is SAAADI. The CDR3 DNA is TGCGCCAGCAGTGAGGGGGGGATCGAAGCTTTCTTT. This translates into CASSEGGIEAFF.

The chain carries TRBV11-3 and TRBJ2-7; TRBD2 is a possible D gene (6 bases). Germline V gene sequence: CDR1 SGHNT, CDR2 YENEEA. The CDR3 totals 14 residues. Trimming took 5 bases from V and 3 from J, leaving 14 bases between them. CDR3 bases: TGTGCCAGCAGCCCTCGGGACGGGGGCTACGAGCAGTACGTC. This gives the protein CASSPRDGGYEQYV.

The chain links TRBV18 to TRBJ1-1; 9 bases match TRBD1. The CDR3 extends over 16 amino acids. Looked up from germline, CDR1 is KGHSH and CDR2 is LQKENI. The junction had 12 bases not matched to a gene; V was cut back by 6 bases and J by 4 bases. CDR3 loop: CASSPRQGEVGTEAFF. CDR3 DNA sequence: TGTGCCAGCTCGCCCAGACAGGGGGAAGTAGGCACTGAAGCTTTCTTT.

The rearrangement links TRBV6-5 to TRBJ2-1, with D uncertain. CDR1 and CDR2 (germline): MNHEY, SVGAGI. This CDR3 is built from 13 residues. Trimming pared 0 bases from V and 7 bases from J, leaving 7 bases between. The CDR3 bases are TGTGCCAGCAGTTACTCAAAAGGGAATGAGCAGTTCTTC. This gives the protein CASSYSKGNEQFF.

The rearrangement uses TRBV27 and TRBJ1-1, with D possibly matching TRBD1 (6 bases). Trimming removed 6 bases from V and 5 bases from J, with 13 bases in between. The CDR3 sequence is 13 residues long. The V gene's germline CDR1 is MNHEY and CDR2 SMNVEV (reference sequence). The DNA for the CDR3 is TGTGCCAGCAGAGGGGGTGGTCGAACTGAAGCTTTCTTT. It specifies CASRGGGRTEAFF.

The chain links TRBV10-3 to TRBJ1-1, with TRBD1 as a possible D gene (6 bases). The germline CDR1 and CDR2 sequences are ENHRY and SYGVKD. This CDR3 has 14 amino acids. V was pared by 7 bases and J by 7 bases, with 19 bases between. The CDR3 spells CAITRDGKGGEAFF. In DNA form, the CDR3 reads TGTGCCATCACTAGGGACGGCAAAGGGGGTGAAGCTTTCTTT.

This clonotype was recorded a few times. The chain combines TRBV19 with TRBJ2-1; D perhaps matches TRBD2 (6 bases). The V end was cut by 3 bases, the J end by 2 bases, with 17 bases between. The CDR3 has 17 residues. CDR1 is LNHDA and CDR2 is SQIVND in the germline V gene (reference sequence). CDR3 bases: TGTGCCAGTAGTATTCCCTGGCGGGATCACACCTACAATGAGCAGTTCTTC. It yields the protein CASSIPWRDHTYNEQFF.